These 32 T cell receptor beta chains were sequenced from one sample in a study of monozygotic twins with inflammatory bowel disease. TCRdb re-called the 5' RACE reads; one entry per CDR3 protein, DNA not given. Recorded here are over 120,000 distinct CDR3 sequences; the top ten clones represent roughly 1.2%. The sample was blood. The receptors were gathered from a human donor with ulcerative colitis or Crohn's disease, or a healthy co-twin of an affected twin (not recorded which).

The rearrangement joins TRBV4-3 to TRBJ2-7; the TRBD1 assignment by TCRdb is unverifiable without DNA. CDR1 is LGHNA and CDR2 is YSLEER in the germline V gene. The CDR3 has 13 amino acids. CDR3 loop: CASSQGQYYEQYF.

This chain uses TRBV19 with TRBJ1-5; absent DNA, TCRdb's TRBD1 call cannot be checked. The CDR3 totals 16 residues. Germline V gene data show CDR1 as LNHDA and CDR2 as SQIVND (reference sequence). CDR3 sequence reads: CASSIAAGVGNQPQHF.

The V and J genes are TRBV5-1 and TRBJ1-2. The CDR3 contains 14 residues. The germline V gene has CDR1 SGHRS and CDR2 YFSETQ. The CDR3 protein is CASSLEPANYGYTF. The complete variable domain, with remaining parts taken from reference TRBV5-1 and TRBJ1-2, reads KAGVTQTPRYLIKTRGQQVTLSCSPISGHRSVSWYQQTPGQGLQFLFEYFSETQRNKGNFPGRFSGRQFSNSRSEMNVSTLELGDSALYLCASSLEPANYGYTFGSGTRLTVV.

This chain joins TRBV20-1 and TRBJ2-7. This CDR3 contains 12 residues. Germline V lookup: CDR1 DFQATT, CDR2 SNEGSKA (reference sequence). CDR3 residues: CSARGQPYEQYF.

V and J are TRBV5-1 and TRBJ2-5; checking the TCRdb D call of TRBD2 is not possible without DNA. The CDR3 totals 15 residues. Germline-derived CDR1 and CDR2 are SGHRS and YFSETQ. The CDR3: CASSSPGTRRETQYF. Together with reference TRBV5-1 and TRBJ2-5, the CDR3 gives the full variable domain: KAGVTQTPRYLIKTRGQQVTLSCSPISGHRSVSWYQQTPGQGLQFLFEYFSETQRNKGNFPGRFSGRQFSNSRSEMNVSTLELGDSALYLCASSSPGTRRETQYFGPGTRLLVL.

The V call is TRBV27, the J call TRBJ2-3; TCRdb's D gene call, TRBD2, goes unchecked for lack of DNA. The CDR3 has 18 residues. Per germline, CDR1 MNHEY and CDR2 SMNVEV (reference sequence). CDR3 amino acids: CASSFLGLAGTSTDTQYF.

V usage is TRBV7-9 and J usage is TRBJ2-3; checking the TCRdb D call of TRBD2 is not possible without DNA. The germline gives CDR1 SEHNR, CDR2 FQNEAQ (reference sequence). The CDR3 runs to 14 residues. The CDR3 sequence: CASSLGGSGDTQYF.

The chain joins TRBV11-1 to TRBJ2-7. Looked up from germline, CDR1 is SGHAT and CDR2 is FQDESV (reference sequence). The CDR3 has 12 residues. The CDR3: CASRGNPYEQYF. The variable domain in full, with the rest retrieved from reference TRBV11-1 and TRBJ2-7, is EAEVAQSPRYKITEKSQAVAFWCDPISGHATLYWYRQILGQGPELLVQFQDESVVDDSQLPKDRFSAERLKGVDSTLKIQPAELGDSAMYLCASRGNPYEQYFGPGTRLTVT.

The rearrangement uses TRBV28 and TRBJ1-5; TCRdb selects TRBD1, and the lack of DNA leaves this call unchecked. Germline V gene data show CDR1 as MDHEN and CDR2 as SYDVKM. CDR3 size: 18 residues. The CDR3 protein is CASSPRDGGRYSNQPQHF.

CDR3 sequence reads: CASSLGFGPTNYGYTF. The chain carries TRBV7-6 and TRBJ1-2. From germline, CDR1 is SGHVS and CDR2 FNYEAQ. The CDR3 spans 16 residues.

This chain links TRBV6-2 or TRBV6-3 with TRBJ1-5; TCRdb reports TRBD1, a call that lacks DNA to check it against. The CDR3 sequence is 16 residues long. Germline V lookup: CDR1 MNHEY, CDR2 SVGEGT. CDR3 protein: CASSYGGHLSNQPQHF.

V is TRBV24-1 and J is TRBJ1-5; TCRdb's assignment of TRBD1 cannot be checked, as there is no DNA. This CDR3 spans 14 amino acids. The germline V gene has CDR1 KGHDR and CDR2 SFDVKD. The CDR3 spells CATSDRAPNQPQHF.

This rearrangement joins TRBV27 to TRBJ2-3; no DNA is available, so the TRBD2 call from TCRdb remains unchecked. Germline CDR1 and CDR2: MNHEY and SMNVEV (reference sequence). This CDR3 is 20 amino acids long. CDR3 amino acids: CASSFSWSGISLGSTDTQYF.

The gene calls are TRBV20-1 and TRBJ2-3; TCRdb lists TRBD2, though no DNA is available to test this call. From germline, CDR1 is DFQATT and CDR2 SNEGSKA (reference sequence). The CDR3 loop spans 17 amino acids. The CDR3 spells CSARDPLGGLITDTQYF.

J is TRBJ2-1 and V is TRBV7-2. CDR3 length equals 18 residues. Looked up from germline, CDR1 is SGHTA and CDR2 is FQGNSA. The CDR3: CASSFAGPTITSYNEQFF.

The chain combines TRBV10-3 with TRBJ1-6; with no DNA, the TCRdb D assignment of TRBD1 cannot be verified. The germline V gene encodes CDR1 ENHRY and CDR2 SYGVKD. This CDR3 is 19 amino acids long. CDR3 amino acids: CAISAPGHLPGTGTSPLHF.

The J gene is TRBJ1-3, the V gene TRBV27. Germline assignment: CDR1 MNHEY and CDR2 SMNVEV (reference sequence). This CDR3 spans 15 amino acids. Here the CDR3 reads CASRGGAHSGNTIYF.

CDR3 sequence reads: CASRSQGNTEAFF. The rearrangement joins TRBV6-5 to TRBJ1-1; the TCRdb D gene call, TRBD1, has no DNA to confirm it. The CDR3 runs to 13 residues. Germline values: CDR1 MNHEY, CDR2 SVGAGI.

V and J are TRBV6-6 and TRBJ2-1; TCRdb calls TRBD1, which cannot be checked without DNA. CDR1 and CDR2 from the germline V gene are MNHNY and SVGAGI (reference sequence). There are 14 residues in the CDR3. The CDR3 is CASSSTGGMDEQFF.

The chain combines TRBV20-1 with TRBJ2-5; no DNA is available, so the TRBD2 call from TCRdb remains unchecked. The CDR3 sequence is 14 residues long. Germline CDR1 reads DFQATT; CDR2 reads SNEGSKA (reference sequence). The CDR3 loop reads CSARTSGIRETQYF.

This rearrangement joins TRBV4-1 to TRBJ1-4. This CDR3 comprises 14 residues. Germline CDR1 is MGHRA and CDR2 is YSYEKL. The CDR3 loop is CASSLLPRSEKLFF.

The chain joins TRBV20-1 to TRBJ1-3. The CDR3 extends over 14 amino acids. Germline CDR1 DFQATT, CDR2 SNEGSKA (reference sequence). This CDR3 reads CSARDRDIGNTIYF.

The chain employs TRBV7-2 and TRBJ2-1; the TCRdb D gene call, TRBD2, has no DNA to confirm it. The CDR3 has 14 amino acids. Germline V CDR1 and CDR2: SGHTA, FQGNSA. The CDR3 spells CASSDWDLYNEQFF.

The rearrangement links TRBV18 to TRBJ2-3. The CDR3 runs to 13 residues. Germline V lookup: CDR1 KGHSH, CDR2 LQKENI. CDR3 amino acids: CASSPPSVDTQYF.

V gene TRBV24-1 combines with J gene TRBJ2-1; TCRdb names TRBD1, which stays unverified in the absence of DNA. Germline CDR1 and CDR2: KGHDR and SFDVKD. CDR3 length: 12 residues. This CDR3 reads CATSLTGDEQFF.

The gene calls are TRBV7-8 and TRBJ2-3. CDR1 is SGHVS, CDR2 FQNEAQ, per germline. CDR3 length equals 15 residues. CDR3 sequence: CASSLVRLSTDTQYF.

The J gene is TRBJ2-7, the V gene TRBV5-1; TCRdb designates TRBD2, a call that cannot be tested without DNA. The CDR3 is 15 amino acids. Germline CDR1 and CDR2: SGHRS and YFSETQ. The CDR3 here is CASSLVVAGVWEQYF.

The chain uses TRBV20-1 and TRBJ1-2; TCRdb names TRBD1, which stays unverified in the absence of DNA. This CDR3 has 13 residues. Per the germline V gene, CDR1 is DFQATT and CDR2 is SNEGSKA (reference sequence). Here the CDR3 reads CSAGDRINYGYTF.

CDR3 residues: CASSQEHGGTDTQYF. The chain links TRBV14 to TRBJ2-3; the TRBD1 assignment by TCRdb is unverifiable without DNA. The CDR3 contains 15 residues. Looked up from germline, CDR1 is SGHDN and CDR2 is FVKESK.

This chain uses TRBV3-1 with TRBJ2-3; TCRdb's D call of TRBD2 is untestable without DNA. The CDR3 has 15 amino acids. In germline, CDR1 is LGHDT, CDR2 YNNKEL (reference sequence). The CDR3 protein is CASRWSGGSTDTQYF.

The V call is TRBV12-3 or TRBV12-4, the J call TRBJ1-1. The CDR3 contains 15 residues. CDR3 region: CASSRSPPGDTEAFF.

V gene TRBV3-1 combines with J gene TRBJ2-7. CDR3 length: 13 residues. CDR1 and CDR2 (germline): LGHDT, YNNKEL (reference sequence). The CDR3 is CASSQGRAYEQYF.